The clone carrying this T cell receptor beta chain was observed a few times. Its specificity is unknown. The sample originates from a study of beta chain features in type 1 diabetes. Study background: The study found patients and healthy donors alike in age, gender and cell yields.

Sequenced material consisted of expressed TCRB transcripts (all of the isolated RNA was reverse transcribed). Sequenced by immunoSEQ multiplex PCR; TCRdb stores in-frame clones only, minus some. The repertoire has a few hundred thousand clones, roughly 15% of them found once; the top ten carry approximately 0.02%. Broader study findings: Researchers could not determine here whether HLA type influences TCRB rearrangement.

This receptor was obtained from a woman in her late teens or twenties in good health. Sequences were obtained from naive CD4+ T cells from blood.

CDR3 DNA sequence: TGTGCCAGCAAACATCAGCGACAGAACCCCACAGATACGCAGTATTTT. It encodes CASKHQRQNPTDTQYF. The V call is TRBV6-6, the J call TRBJ2-3; a possible D gene is TRBD1 (5 bases). Germline V gene sequence: CDR1 MNHNY, CDR2 SVGAGI (reference sequence). The CDR3 spans 16 residues. V was shortened by 7 bases and J by 2 bases, with 19 bases between the two germline ends.